The 11 T cell receptor beta chains below were found in one sample sequenced in a study of Ad26.COV2.S vaccination and SARS-CoV-2 variants. TCRdb's copy holds only in-frame clones and misses some; the assay was immunoSEQ multiplex PCR. The data hold 380,000 or so clones, with around 82% observed a single time. Treatment of the sample: about 20 received Ad26.COV2.S at low or high dose, single or two shots; about 5 received placebo; per-sample allocation not given. Sample collection was performed on day 63 after the first vaccine or placebo injection. Material: peripheral blood, obtained in a trial of Ad26.COV2.S vaccine versus placebo. All receptors come from a person aged 18 to 65 who received the Ad26.COV2.S COVID-19 vaccine or a placebo.

This sequence joins TRBV7-3 and TRBJ2-2; a possible D gene is TRBD2 (6 bases). V was cut by 5 bases and J by 2 bases, with 12 bases left in between. This CDR3 contains 15 residues. Germline CDR1 and CDR2: SGHTA and FQGTGA. CDR3 bases: TGTGCCAGCAGCCATGGGGGGACCAACACCGGGGAGCTGTTTTTT. It specifies CASSHGGTNTGELFF.

This clone has ten or more counts. The chain employs TRBV3-1 (or the pseudogene TRBV3-2) and TRBJ1-6; 7 bases are a match to TRBD1. The CDR3 is 17 amino acids. V dropped 1 base and J dropped 3; count of bases not matched to a gene: 6. Germline V gene data show CDR1 as LGHDT and CDR2 as YNNKEL (reference sequence). CDR3 loop: CASSQGGTEIYNSPLHF. Written as DNA, the CDR3 is TGTGCCAGCAGCCAAGGAGGGACAGAAATCTATAATTCACCCCTCCACTTT.

CDR3 in amino acids: CASSLPGTGYSYTF. Here the CDR3 DNA reads TGTGCCAGCAGTTTACCCGGGACAGGGTACAGCTACACCTTC. This chain connects TRBV6-2 or TRBV6-3 to TRBJ1-2; 9 nucleotides agree with TRBD1. The V and J ends lost 4 bases and 9 bases, in that order; junction bases with no gene match: 9. CDR1 MNHEY and CDR2 SVGEGT come from the germline V gene. This CDR3 region has 14 residues.

The V gene is TRBV27, the J gene TRBJ2-1; D is undetermined. Trimming left V 0 bases short and J 5 bases short, with 8 bases between. The CDR3 runs 14 residues. Germline V gives CDR1 MNHEY, CDR2 SMNVEV (reference sequence). This chain's CDR3 is CASSLSAAHNEQFF. The DNA of the CDR3 is TGTGCCAGCAGTTTATCCGCGGCCCACAATGAGCAGTTCTTC.

The rearrangement links TRBV20-1 to TRBJ1-2; D remains unclear. Trimming stripped 2 bases from V and 8 bases from J, with 6 bases between. This CDR3 has 10 residues. Per germline, CDR1 DFQATT and CDR2 SNEGSKA (reference sequence). The CDR3 DNA is TGCAGTGCTAGAACTGAAGGCTACACCTTC. It encodes CSARTEGYTF.

Here the CDR3 reads CASSGTDSTDTQYF. DNA for the CDR3: TGTGCCAGCAGCGGAACTGACAGCACAGATACGCAGTATTTT. The chain has TRBV11-2 and TRBJ2-3, with D uncertain. This CDR3 has 14 residues. CDR1 and CDR2 from the germline V gene are SGHAT and FQNNGV. V gave up 5 bases and J gave up 0 bases, with 9 bases separating them.

The chain is built from TRBV6-2 or TRBV6-3 and TRBJ2-3; TRBD2 matches at 10 bases. V dropped 2 bases and J dropped 3; count of bases not matched to a gene: 5. The length of the CDR3 is 16 residues. Per the germline V gene, CDR1 is MNHEY and CDR2 is SVGEGT. The CDR3 loop is CASSYGAGGLTDTQYF. The CDR3 nucleotides are TGTGCCAGCAGTTACGGAGCGGGGGGGTTGACAGATACGCAGTATTTT.

V is TRBV29-1 and J is TRBJ2-3; D might be TRBD1 (5 bases). V was clipped by 1 base and J by 2 bases, with 13 bases between them. In germline, CDR1 is SQVTM, CDR2 ANQGSEA. The CDR3 extends over 15 amino acids. CDR3 in amino acids: CSVEGQGFLTDTQYF. Written as DNA, the CDR3 is TGCAGCGTTGAAGGGCAGGGTTTCCTCACAGATACGCAGTATTTT.

The rearrangement joins TRBV6-1 to TRBJ2-7; maybe TRBD1 (5 bases). The V end lost 2 bases, the J end lost 3 bases, and 11 bases lay between the germline ends. Germline V gives CDR1 MNHNS, CDR2 SASEGT. CDR3 length equals 14 residues. CDR3 sequence (DNA): TGTGCCAGCAGTGAAAAAAGGGGTAGCTACGAGCAGTACTTC. This codes for CASSEKRGSYEQYF.

V usage is TRBV3-1 (or the pseudogene TRBV3-2) and J usage is TRBJ2-2, with a possible D match to TRBD2 (5 bases). The V end was cut by 6 bases, the J end by 1 base, with 18 bases between. CDR1 is LGHDT and CDR2 is YNNKEL in the germline V gene (reference sequence). The CDR3 runs to 17 residues. The CDR3 DNA follows: TGTGCCAGCAGTCTCCTAGCTGGGCGGTGGAACACCGGGGAGCTGTTTTTT. This sequence encodes CASSLLAGRWNTGELFF.

The genes are TRBV2 and TRBJ2-1; 8 bases map to TRBD2. Per germline, CDR1 SNHLY and CDR2 FYNNEI. V lost 6 bases to trimming and J lost 8 bases; unmatched junction nucleotides: 9. The CDR3 is 14 amino acids. This CDR3 reads CASRGSGNPHEQFF. The CDR3 DNA reads as TGTGCCAGCAGGGGTAGCGGGAACCCCCATGAGCAGTTCTTC. Full variable domain (remainder filled in from reference TRBV2 and TRBJ2-1): EPEVTQTPSHQVTQMGQEVILRCVPISNHLYFYWYRQILGQKVEFLVSFYNNEISEKSEIFDDQFSVERPDGSNFTLKIRSTKLEDSAMYFCASRGSGNPHEQFFGPGTRLTVL.